This T cell receptor (beta chain) was sequenced during a study of blood T cell repertoires in COVID-19. Study context: Material from acute and convalescent COVID-19 was sourced from the United States, Italy and Spain.

This CDR3 has 15 amino acids. Germline values: CDR1 WNHNN, CDR2 SYGVQD (reference sequence). The ends were cut back, 5 bases at V and 0 bases at J, with 11 bases in the middle. All enrollees were roughly 18 to 90 years old and from fewer than 30 US areas. Clinical history as reported by participants underpinned cohort assignment. Within 2 weeks of study entry, exposed participants had contacted a PCR-confirmed or clinician-diagnosed COVID-19 case. TCRdb's table, derived via immunoSEQ multiplex PCR, lists solely in-frame clones and lacks some. This sample has about 430,000 clones; around nine tenths occur once, and the top ten carry approximately 1.3%.

Sequenced: PBMCs or T cells enriched from blood (not recorded which). The V call is TRBV10-1, the J call TRBJ2-4; weak D call: TRBD1 (6 bases). This clonotype was sampled from a woman aged 18-30 years who had been exposed to COVID-19. CDR3 in DNA: TGCGCCAGCAGTCAGGGACATAAAGCCAAAAACATTCAGTACTTC. Translated, it gives CASSQGHKAKNIQYF.